A single sample gave rise to the 8 T cell receptor beta chains below, sequenced in a study of blood T cell repertoires in COVID-19. Produced via immunoSEQ multiplex PCR; TCRdb's table is partial and in-frame only. Here the sample spans around 120,000 clones, 60% to 85% being singletons. The specimen was peripheral blood. Receptors were obtained from a human donor with acute or convalescent COVID-19. The donor label of this sample is uncertain.

The chain joins TRBV19 to TRBJ2-4; 8 bases align to TRBD1. This CDR3 region has 15 residues. V shed 3 bases and J 3 bases; nucleotides not matched to a gene: 4. The V gene's germline CDR1 is LNHDA and CDR2 SQIVND (reference sequence). The CDR3 sequence is CASSMTGEGKNIQYF. As DNA, the CDR3 is TGTGCCAGTAGTATGACAGGGGAAGGCAAAAACATTCAGTACTTC.

V gene TRBV9 combines with J gene TRBJ2-5; TRBD1 is a possible D gene (6 bases). Germline V gene sequence: CDR1 SGDLS, CDR2 YYNGEE. This CDR3 spans 13 amino acids. V lost 3 bases and J 3 bases, leaving 9 bases between the germline ends. This CDR3 reads CASSATGKETQYF. The CDR3 bases are TGTGCCAGCAGCGCCACAGGGAAAGAGACCCAGTACTTC. Filled out from reference TRBV9 and TRBJ2-5, the complete variable domain reads DSGVTQTPKHLITATGQRVTLRCSPRSGDLSVYWYQQSLDQGLQFLIQYYNGEERAKGNILERFSAQQFPDLHSELNLSSLELGDSALYFCASSATGKETQYFGPGTRLLVL.

This rearrangement joins TRBV24-1 to TRBJ1-5; a possible D gene is TRBD1 (5 bases). Trimming shortened V by 2 bases and J by 3 bases, and 7 bases separated the two germline ends. The CDR3 sequence is 14 residues long. Germline V CDR1 and CDR2: KGHDR, SFDVKD. CDR3: CATSDSGNNQPQHF. CDR3 nucleotides: TGTGCCACCAGTGATTCAGGGAACAATCAGCCCCAGCATTTT.

To note about this clone: An end of the junction does not agree with germline; a read error may underlie this. This chain uses TRBV18 with TRBJ2-2, with 11 nucleotides matching TRBD1. This CDR3 has 17 amino acids. From germline, CDR1 is KGHSH and CDR2 LQKENI. The CDR3, as DNA: TGTGCCAGCTCACGCCTCGGACAGGGGGCTAACAGCGGGGAGCTGTTTTTT. Translation: CASSRLGQGANSGELFF.

The V and J genes are TRBV6-5 and TRBJ1-4; D gene ambiguous. The germline CDR1 and CDR2 sequences are MNHEY and SVGAGI. The CDR3 spans 14 residues. Trimming removed 4 bases at V and 0 bases at J, with 6 bases between. CDR3 sequence (DNA): TGTGCCAGCAGTTGGGAGGCAACTAATGAAAAACTGTTTTTT. Protein: CASSWEATNEKLFF.

The chain's CDR3 is CASSIDAIQGAKNIQYF. CDR3 coding DNA: TGTGCCAGTAGTATAGACGCTATACAGGGGGCTAAAAACATTCAGTACTTC. V gene TRBV19 combines with J gene TRBJ2-4; 9 bases fit TRBD1. Losses at the gene ends were 0 bases for V and 4 bases for J; bases not matched to a gene: 7. The CDR3 has 17 amino acids. Germline CDR1 LNHDA, CDR2 SQIVND (reference sequence).

The rearrangement uses TRBV18 and TRBJ2-3; 12 bases align to TRBD2. The germline V gene encodes CDR1 KGHSH and CDR2 LQKENI. The ends lost 6 bases at V and 6 bases at J; junction bases unmatched: 4. The CDR3 has 14 amino acids. The CDR3 DNA sequence: TGTGCCAGCTCGAGACTAGCGGGGGCCGATACGCAGTATTTT. Translated, it gives CASSRLAGADTQYF.

This clone was counted a few times. The chain joins TRBV2 to TRBJ1-6, with D perhaps TRBD1 (5 bases). The germline gives CDR1 SNHLY, CDR2 FYNNEI. Trimming shortened V by 7 bases and J by 6 bases, and 13 bases separated the two germline ends. The CDR3 consists of 14 residues. CDR3: CASIRPQGNSPLHF. The CDR3 nucleotides read TGTGCCAGCATTCGGCCCCAGGGTAATTCACCCCTCCACTTT.